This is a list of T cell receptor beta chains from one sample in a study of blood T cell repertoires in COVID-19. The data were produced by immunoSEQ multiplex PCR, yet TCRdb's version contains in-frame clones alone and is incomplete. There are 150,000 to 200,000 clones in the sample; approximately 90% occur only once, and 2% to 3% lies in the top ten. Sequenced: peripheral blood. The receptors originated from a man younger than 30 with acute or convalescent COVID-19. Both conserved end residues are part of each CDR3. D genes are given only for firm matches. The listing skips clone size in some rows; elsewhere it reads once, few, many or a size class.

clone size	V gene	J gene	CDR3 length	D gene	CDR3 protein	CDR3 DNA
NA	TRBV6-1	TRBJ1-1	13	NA	CASSDLQGPEAFF	TGTGCCAGCAGTGATCTCCAGGGGCCTGAAGCTTTCTTT
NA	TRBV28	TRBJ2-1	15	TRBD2	CASRPSGSSYNEQFF	TGTGCCAGCAGACCTAGCGGGAGCTCCTACAATGAGCAGTTCTTC
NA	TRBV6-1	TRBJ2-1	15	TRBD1	CASSRTGADAHEQFF	TGTGCCAGCAGTCGGACAGGGGCCGACGCCCATGAGCAGTTCTTC
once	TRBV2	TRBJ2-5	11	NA	CASSEITAQYF	TGTGCCAGCAGTGAAATCACGGCCCAGTACTTC
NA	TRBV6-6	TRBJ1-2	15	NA	CASLSRGLANYGYTF	TGTGCCAGCCTATCCCGAGGGCTGGCGAACTATGGCTACACCTTC
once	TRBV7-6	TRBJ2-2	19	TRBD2	CASSQRPGFAGVNTGELFF	TGTGCCAGCAGCCAACGGCCGGGATTTGCGGGAGTAAACACCGGGGAGCTGTTTTTT
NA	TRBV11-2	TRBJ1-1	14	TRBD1	CASSLGRDSLEAFF	TGTGCCAGCAGCTTGGGCCGGGACAGCCTGGAAGCTTTCTTT
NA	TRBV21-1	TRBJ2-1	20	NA	CASNLTLIAKVTSGHNEQFF	TGTGCCAGCAATCTTACCCTGATAGCGAAGGTTACTAGCGGACACAATGAGCAGTTCTTC
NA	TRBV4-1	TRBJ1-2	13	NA	CASSQAGSGGYTF	TGCGCCAGCAGCCAAGCGGGATCCGGTGGCTACACCTTC
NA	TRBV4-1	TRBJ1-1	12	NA	CASSQANTEAFF	TGCGCCAGCAGCCAGGCGAACACTGAAGCTTTCTTT